The sequence of this TCR beta chain was determined in a study of OX40 agonist ivuxolimab in advanced cancers. General study points: Among T cells, CD8+ cells averaged more expanded clones than CD4+ cells. Dose levels from 0.1 to 3.0 mg/kg saw CD4+ and CD8+ blood T cells expand clonally by week 6.

Repertoires were generated with immunoSEQ multiplex PCR, while TCRdb's copy carries only in-frame clones and drops some. The sample holds 35,000 to 55,000 clones, 85% to 95% seen once. A note on this clone: Its antigen is as yet unknown.

It was autoimmune disease history or systemic immunosuppression that excluded patients. Sampling times: baseline, cycle 4 day 1, cycle 7 day 1. The CDR3 spans 14 residues. Losses at the gene ends were 3 bases for V and 6 bases for J; bases not matched to a gene: 8. Germline V gene data show CDR1 as LGHNA and CDR2 as YSLEER. The clonotype originates from an adult with an advanced solid tumor such as melanoma, head and neck, liver or kidney cancer. Sequenced material: CD4+ or CD8+ T cells sorted from blood, taken in a trial of the OX40 agonist ivuxolimab. This chain uses TRBV4-3 with TRBJ2-7, with TRBD1 matching over 7 bases. CDR3 in DNA: TGCGCCAGCAGCCACGGGATACAGGGGAGCGAGCAGTACTTC. Protein sequence: CASSHGIQGSEQYF.